These 19 T cell receptor beta chains share one sample of origin, sequenced in a study of blood T cell repertoires in COVID-19. Libraries were prepared by immunoSEQ multiplex PCR; TCRdb keeps only in-frame clonotypes and omits some of them. The profile shows around 40,000 clones, 85% to 90% of them singletons. The sample consisted of peripheral blood. The receptors come from a middle-aged man with COVID-19, enrolled during active disease.

This clone was recorded once. This chain joins TRBV5-1 and TRBJ1-3; a possible D gene is TRBD1 (6 bases). With 4 bases removed from V and 0 bases from J, the gap between germline ends came to 14 bases. This CDR3 contains 16 residues. Germline V lookup: CDR1 SGHRS, CDR2 YFSETQ. CDR3 sequence reads: CASSGRDTSSGNTIYF. CDR3 nucleotide sequence: TGCGCCAGCAGCGGCCGGGACACCAGCTCTGGAAACACCATATATTTT. The full variable domain, completed using reference TRBV5-1 and TRBJ1-3, is KAGVTQTPRYLIKTRGQQVTLSCSPISGHRSVSWYQQTPGQGLQFLFEYFSETQRNKGNFPGRFSGRQFSNSRSEMNVSTLELGDSALYLCASSGRDTSSGNTIYFGEGSWLTVV.

The rearrangement links TRBV7-2 to TRBJ1-1; the D gene is possibly TRBD1 (5 bases). This CDR3 region has 16 residues. Germline V lookup: CDR1 SGHTA, CDR2 FQGNSA. V gave up 3 bases and J gave up 0 bases, with 14 bases separating them. CDR3: CASSFTIRGVNTEAFF. The CDR3 bases are TGTGCCAGCAGCTTTACCATCCGGGGGGTGAACACTGAAGCTTTCTTT.

The chain employs TRBV29-1 and TRBJ2-7, with D maybe TRBD1 (6 bases). V was cut by 0 bases and J by 2 bases, with 17 bases left in between. The CDR3 length is 16 residues. CDR1 SQVTM and CDR2 ANQGSEA come from the germline V gene. CDR3: CSVEDPLQGRPYEQYF. The CDR3 DNA follows: TGCAGCGTTGAAGATCCTCTACAGGGTCGGCCCTACGAGCAGTACTTC.

The chain couples TRBV21-1 to TRBJ1-1; the DNA was not compared with TRBD1, the D call given in the table. TRBV21-1 constitutes a pseudogene. The CDR3 has 15 residues. CDR3 DNA: TGTGCCAGCAGCAAAGCGGCCCTTGTGAACACTGAAGCTTTCTTT. It specifies CASSKAALVNTEAFF.

Only a few counts were recorded for this clone. The rearrangement links TRBV2 to TRBJ2-7, with 8 bases that match TRBD1. CDR3 length: 14 amino acids. Germline lookup yields CDR1 SNHLY and CDR2 FYNNEI. The V gene end was trimmed by 4 bases and the J gene end by 4 bases; junction bases not matched to a gene: 6. The CDR3 sequence: CASSVGQGAYEQYF. The CDR3 DNA reads as TGTGCCAGCAGTGTGGGGCAGGGGGCATACGAGCAGTACTTC. Full variable domain (missing parts from reference TRBV2 and TRBJ2-7): EPEVTQTPSHQVTQMGQEVILRCVPISNHLYFYWYRQILGQKVEFLVSFYNNEISEKSEIFDDQFSVERPDGSNFTLKIRSTKLEDSAMYFCASSVGQGAYEQYFGPGTRLTVT.

V gene TRBV6-5 combines with J gene TRBJ2-3, with D hard to call. CDR1 and CDR2 from the germline V gene are MNHEY and SVGAGI. This CDR3 region has 13 residues. V was clipped by 6 bases and J by 9 bases, with 16 bases between them. The CDR3 region has the DNA TGTGCCAGCAGACAATCCGGCGGTGACACGCAGTATTTT. Translation: CASRQSGGDTQYF.

This chain connects TRBV5-1 to TRBJ2-2, with unresolved D. This CDR3 region has 13 residues. Germline lookup yields CDR1 SGHRS and CDR2 YFSETQ. Trimming removed 5 bases at V and 4 bases at J, with 9 bases between. The DNA of the CDR3 is TGCGCCAGCAGTCCTCCGTCCACCGGGGAGCTGTTTTTT. This encodes CASSPPSTGELFF.

The chain has TRBV12-3 or TRBV12-4 and TRBJ1-1; D perhaps matches TRBD1 (5 bases). The CDR3 extends over 12 amino acids. Trimming cost V 4 bases and J 10 bases, with 13 bases left between them. The DNA for the CDR3 is TGTGCCAGCAGTTATCCCAGACAGTCAGCTTTCTTT. This encodes CASSYPRQSAFF.

The V call is TRBV10-3, the J call TRBJ2-3; 7 bases align to TRBD2. V was pared by 0 bases and J by 4 bases, with 4 bases of the junction left unmatched. Germline V gene sequence: CDR1 ENHRY, CDR2 SYGVKD. The CDR3 extends over 15 amino acids. CDR3 DNA sequence: TGTGCCATCAGTGAGTCAGGCGGGAGCGCAGATACGCAGTATTTT. This translates into CAISESGGSADTQYF.

The chain couples TRBV30 to TRBJ1-4, with TRBD1 matching 7 bases. The CDR3 extends over 17 amino acids. V lost 3 bases, J lost 0 bases, and 10 bases stayed unmatched. Germline CDR1 is GTSNPN and CDR2 is SVGIG (reference sequence). CDR3 protein: CAWREQGQPATNEKLFF. CDR3 nucleotide sequence: TGTGCCTGGAGAGAGCAGGGACAGCCTGCAACTAATGAAAAACTGTTTTTT.

This chain uses TRBV7-3 with TRBJ2-7, with D tentatively TRBD2 (6 bases). CDR3 length equals 12 residues. From germline, CDR1 is SGHTA and CDR2 FQGTGA. Trimming took off 3 bases at V and 6 bases at J, with 9 bases between the two ends. The CDR3, as DNA: TGTGCCAGCAGCTTCTCCGGGGGCGAGCAGTACTTC. Residues: CASSFSGGEQYF.

Written as DNA, the CDR3 is TGTGCCAGCAACACTCGAAACAGGAACACTGAAGCTTTCTTT. The encoded protein is CASNTRNRNTEAFF. The chain uses TRBV27 and TRBJ1-1; D unclear. The CDR3 extends over 14 amino acids. Germline V lookup: CDR1 MNHEY, CDR2 SMNVEV (reference sequence). V was shortened by 7 bases and J by 1 base, with 13 bases between the two germline ends.

There are a few counts of this clone. The V gene is TRBV19, the J gene TRBJ2-7, with D possibly TRBD1 on 6 matching bases. The CDR3 length is 14 residues. Germline CDR1 reads LNHDA; CDR2 reads SQIVND (reference sequence). The V end lost 4 bases, the J end lost 5 bases, and 15 bases lay between the germline ends. The CDR3 nucleotides are TGTGCCAGTAGTACGGGGACAAGTGACAACGAGCAGTACTTC. Translating gives CASSTGTSDNEQYF.

The chain joins TRBV12-3 or TRBV12-4 to TRBJ2-1, with D tentatively TRBD1 (8 bases). V was trimmed by 7 bases and J by 15 bases, leaving 19 bases between them. The CDR3 runs 12 residues. DNA for the CDR3: TGTGCCAGCAATACAGGGGGGGTCGGTCGGTTCTTC. Amino acids: CASNTGGVGRFF.

This clone has just one count. This chain uses TRBV28 with TRBJ2-1; D is unresolved. Germline V lookup: CDR1 MDHEN, CDR2 SYDVKM. V lost 6 bases and J lost 0, with 6 bases in between. The CDR3 runs 13 residues. The CDR3 region is CASSLSSYNEQFF. The CDR3 nucleotides read TGTGCCAGCAGCCTAAGCTCCTACAATGAGCAGTTCTTC.

This chain uses TRBV18 with TRBJ2-3; D might be TRBD1 (5 bases). The CDR3 contains 17 residues. With 0 bases removed from V and 2 bases from J, the gap between germline ends came to 15 bases. Germline V gene lookup returns CDR1 KGHSH and CDR2 LQKENI. This chain's CDR3 is CASSPPPRTSNTDTQYF. CDR3 coding DNA: TGTGCCAGCTCACCACCTCCTCGGACAAGCAACACAGATACGCAGTATTTT.

A note on this clone: The limits of the CDR3 on the DNA are not certain, so only TCRdb's listed CDR3 is given. This rearrangement joins TRBV21-1 to TRBJ2-5; the DNA was not compared with TRBD1, the D call given in the table. TRBV21-1 is annotated as a pseudogene. The CDR3 has 21 amino acids, counting both end residues. The CDR3 reads CASSSRVGQGSLLRAQETQYF.

The chain employs TRBV6-5 and TRBJ1-5, with 8 bases identical to TRBD1. Trimming took 5 bases from V and 7 from J; bases not matched to a gene: 7. The CDR3 has 14 residues. Germline V gives CDR1 MNHEY, CDR2 SVGAGI. CDR3 nucleotides: TGTGCCAGCAGTCCCGGACAGGGTCAGCAGCCCCAGCATTTT. It specifies CASSPGQGQQPQHF.

The gene calls are TRBV28 and TRBJ2-5; D might be TRBD1 (6 bases). CDR3 size: 14 residues. V was cut by 5 bases and J by 2 bases, with 12 bases left in between. Germline V gives CDR1 MDHEN, CDR2 SYDVKM. The CDR3 is CASSTMTGQETQYF. In DNA form, the CDR3 reads TGTGCCAGCAGTACCATGACAGGTCAAGAGACCCAGTACTTC.